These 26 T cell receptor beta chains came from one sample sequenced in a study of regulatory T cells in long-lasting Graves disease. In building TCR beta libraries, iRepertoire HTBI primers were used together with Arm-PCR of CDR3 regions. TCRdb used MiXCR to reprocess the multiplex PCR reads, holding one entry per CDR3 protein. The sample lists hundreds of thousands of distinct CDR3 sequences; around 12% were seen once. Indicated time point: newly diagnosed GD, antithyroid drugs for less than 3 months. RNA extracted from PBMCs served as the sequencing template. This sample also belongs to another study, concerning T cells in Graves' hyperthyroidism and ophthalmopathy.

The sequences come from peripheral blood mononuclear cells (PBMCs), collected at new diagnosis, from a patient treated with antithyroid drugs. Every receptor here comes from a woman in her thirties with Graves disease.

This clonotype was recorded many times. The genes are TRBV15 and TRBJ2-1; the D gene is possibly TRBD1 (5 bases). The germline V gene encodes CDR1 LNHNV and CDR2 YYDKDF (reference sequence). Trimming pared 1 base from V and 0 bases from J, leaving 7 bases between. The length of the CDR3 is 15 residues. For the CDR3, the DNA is TGTGCCACCAGCAGAGGGGGCGACTCCTACAATGAGCAGTTCTTC. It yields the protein CATSRGGDSYNEQFF. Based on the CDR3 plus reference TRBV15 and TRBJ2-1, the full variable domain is DAMVIQNPRYQVTQFGKPVTLSCSQTLNHNVMYWYQQKSSQAPKLLFHYYDKDFNNEADTPDNFQSRRPNTSFCFLDIRSPGLGDTAMYLCATSRGGDSYNEQFFGPGTRLTVL.

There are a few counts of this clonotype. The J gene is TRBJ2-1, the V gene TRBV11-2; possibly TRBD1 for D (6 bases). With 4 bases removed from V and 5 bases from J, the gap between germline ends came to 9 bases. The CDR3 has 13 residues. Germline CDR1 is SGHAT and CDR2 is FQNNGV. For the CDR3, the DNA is TGTGCCAGCAGCTGGACAGTAAACAATGAGCAGTTCTTC. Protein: CASSWTVNNEQFF.

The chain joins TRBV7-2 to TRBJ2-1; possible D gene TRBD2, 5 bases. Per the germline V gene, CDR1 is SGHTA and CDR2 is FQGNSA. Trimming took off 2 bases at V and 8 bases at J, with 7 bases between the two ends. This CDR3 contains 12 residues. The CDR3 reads CASSLTRDEQFF. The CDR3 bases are TGTGCCAGCAGCTTAACGCGGGATGAGCAGTTCTTC.

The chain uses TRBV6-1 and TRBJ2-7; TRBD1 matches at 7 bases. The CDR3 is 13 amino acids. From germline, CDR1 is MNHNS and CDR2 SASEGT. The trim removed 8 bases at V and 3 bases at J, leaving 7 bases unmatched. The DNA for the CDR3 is TGTGCCAGCGGGACAGCCCTCGGCTACGAGCAGTACTTC. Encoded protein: CASGTALGYEQYF.

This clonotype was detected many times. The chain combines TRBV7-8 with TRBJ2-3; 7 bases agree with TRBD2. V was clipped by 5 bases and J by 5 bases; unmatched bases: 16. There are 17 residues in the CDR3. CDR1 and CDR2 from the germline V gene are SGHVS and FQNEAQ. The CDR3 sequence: CASSPNAPTGGGDTQYF. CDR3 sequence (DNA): TGTGCCAGCAGCCCCAACGCCCCTACGGGAGGCGGAGATACGCAGTATTTT.

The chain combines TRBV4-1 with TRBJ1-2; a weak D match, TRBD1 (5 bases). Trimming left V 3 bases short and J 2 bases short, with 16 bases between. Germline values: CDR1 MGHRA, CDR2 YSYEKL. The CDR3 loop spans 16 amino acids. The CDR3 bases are TGCGCCAGCAGCCAGGGGGGGGAGTTGCTAAACTATGGCTACACCTTC. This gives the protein CASSQGGELLNYGYTF.

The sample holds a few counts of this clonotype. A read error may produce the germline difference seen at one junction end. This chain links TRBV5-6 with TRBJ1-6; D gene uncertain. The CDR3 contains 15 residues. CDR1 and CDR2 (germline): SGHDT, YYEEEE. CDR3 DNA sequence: TGTGCCAGCAGCTTGGGTACAACGAGAAATTCACCCCTCCGCTTT. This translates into CASSLGTTRNSPLRF.

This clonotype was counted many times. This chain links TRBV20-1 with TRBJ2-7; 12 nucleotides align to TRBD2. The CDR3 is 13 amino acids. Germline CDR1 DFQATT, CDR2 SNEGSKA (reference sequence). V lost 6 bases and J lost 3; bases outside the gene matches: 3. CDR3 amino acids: CSAPGLAGYEQYF. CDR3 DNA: TGCAGTGCCCCGGGACTAGCGGGCTACGAGCAGTACTTC.

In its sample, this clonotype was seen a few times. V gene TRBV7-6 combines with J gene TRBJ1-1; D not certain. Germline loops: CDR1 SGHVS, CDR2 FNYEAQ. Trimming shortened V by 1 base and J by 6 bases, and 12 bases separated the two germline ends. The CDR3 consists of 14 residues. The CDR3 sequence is CASSLVGGNPEAFF. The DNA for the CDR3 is TGTGCCAGCAGCTTAGTGGGTGGAAATCCTGAAGCTTTCTTT.

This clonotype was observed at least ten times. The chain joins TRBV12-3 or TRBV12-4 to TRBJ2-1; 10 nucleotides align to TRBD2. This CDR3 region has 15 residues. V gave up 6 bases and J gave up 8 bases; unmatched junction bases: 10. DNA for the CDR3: TGTGCCAGCAGCGAAGGTCTAGCGGGAGACTATGAGCAGTTCTTC. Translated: CASSEGLAGDYEQFF.

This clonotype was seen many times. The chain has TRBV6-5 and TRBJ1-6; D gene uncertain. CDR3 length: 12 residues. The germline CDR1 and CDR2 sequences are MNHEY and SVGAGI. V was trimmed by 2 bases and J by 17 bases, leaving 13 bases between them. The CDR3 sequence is CASSYVLGPVHF. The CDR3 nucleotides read TGTGCCAGCAGTTACGTGCTTGGACCTGTCCACTTT.

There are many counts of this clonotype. CDR3: CASREVSTGELFF. The CDR3 DNA follows: TGTGCCAGCAGGGAGGTCAGCACCGGGGAGCTGTTTTTT. The chain links TRBV2 to TRBJ2-2; D may be TRBD2 (5 bases). Germline CDR1 SNHLY, CDR2 FYNNEI. The CDR3 is made up of 13 amino acids. V dropped 6 bases and J dropped 4 bases, with 9 bases sitting between them.

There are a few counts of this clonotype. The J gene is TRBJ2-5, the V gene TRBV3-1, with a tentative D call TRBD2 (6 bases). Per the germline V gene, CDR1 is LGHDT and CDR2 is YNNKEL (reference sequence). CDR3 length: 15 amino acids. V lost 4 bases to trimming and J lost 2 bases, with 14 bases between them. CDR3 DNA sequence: TGTGCCAGCAGCCGGACTGGCGGGGTGCAAGAGACCCAGTACTTC. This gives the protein CASSRTGGVQETQYF.

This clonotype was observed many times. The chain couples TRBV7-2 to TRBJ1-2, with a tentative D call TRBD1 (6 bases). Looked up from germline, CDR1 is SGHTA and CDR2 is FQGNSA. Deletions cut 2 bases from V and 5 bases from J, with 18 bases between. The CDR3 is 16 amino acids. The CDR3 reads CASSLIGGALLYGYTF. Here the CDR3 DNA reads TGTGCCAGCAGCTTAATCGGGGGCGCACTTCTTTATGGCTACACCTTC.

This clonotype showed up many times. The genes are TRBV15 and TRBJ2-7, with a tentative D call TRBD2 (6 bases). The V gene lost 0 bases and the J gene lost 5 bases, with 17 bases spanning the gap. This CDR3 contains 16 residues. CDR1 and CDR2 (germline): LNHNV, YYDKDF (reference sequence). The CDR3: CATSRDPVGGLDEQYF. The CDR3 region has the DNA TGTGCCACCAGCAGAGATCCTGTCGGGGGTCTGGACGAGCAGTACTTC.

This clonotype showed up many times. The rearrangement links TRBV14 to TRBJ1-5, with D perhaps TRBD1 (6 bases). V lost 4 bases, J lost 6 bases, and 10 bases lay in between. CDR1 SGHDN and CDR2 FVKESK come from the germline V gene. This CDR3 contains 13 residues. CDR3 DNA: TGTGCCAGCAGCCCTGAAGGGGGTCAGCCCCAGCATTTT. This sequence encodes CASSPEGGQPQHF.

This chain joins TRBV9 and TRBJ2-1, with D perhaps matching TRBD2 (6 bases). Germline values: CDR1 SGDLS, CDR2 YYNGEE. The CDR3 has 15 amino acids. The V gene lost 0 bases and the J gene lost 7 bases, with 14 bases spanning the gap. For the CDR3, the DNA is TGTGCCAGCAGCGTAGCTAGGGGAGGTGCGAATGAGCAGTTCTTC. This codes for CASSVARGGANEQFF.

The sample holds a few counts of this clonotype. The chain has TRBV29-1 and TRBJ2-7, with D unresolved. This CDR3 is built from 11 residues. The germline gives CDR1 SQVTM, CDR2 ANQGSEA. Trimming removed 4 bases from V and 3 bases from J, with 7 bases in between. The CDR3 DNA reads TGCAGCGTTGGGGTCAGCTACGAGCAGTACTTC. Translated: CSVGVSYEQYF.

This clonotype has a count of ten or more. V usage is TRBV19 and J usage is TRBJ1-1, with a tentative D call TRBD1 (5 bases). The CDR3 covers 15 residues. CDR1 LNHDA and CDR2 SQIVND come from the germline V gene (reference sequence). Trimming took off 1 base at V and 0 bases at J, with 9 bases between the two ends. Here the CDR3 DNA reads TGTGCCAGTAGTATAGGAGGGGAAATGAACACTGAAGCTTTCTTT. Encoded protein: CASSIGGEMNTEAFF.

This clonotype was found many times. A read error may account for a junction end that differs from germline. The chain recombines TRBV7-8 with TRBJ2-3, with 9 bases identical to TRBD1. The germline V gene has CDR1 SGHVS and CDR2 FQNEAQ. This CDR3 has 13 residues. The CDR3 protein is CASSPWTGATQYF. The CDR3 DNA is TGTGCCAGCAGCCCCTGGACAGGGGCTACGCAGTACTTT.

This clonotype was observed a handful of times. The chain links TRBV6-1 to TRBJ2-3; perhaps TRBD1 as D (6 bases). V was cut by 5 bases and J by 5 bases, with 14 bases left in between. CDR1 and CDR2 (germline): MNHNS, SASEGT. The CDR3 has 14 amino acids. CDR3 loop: CASSRTQGRDTQYF. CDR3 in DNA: TGTGCCAGCAGTAGAACCCAGGGGAGAGATACGCAGTATTTT.

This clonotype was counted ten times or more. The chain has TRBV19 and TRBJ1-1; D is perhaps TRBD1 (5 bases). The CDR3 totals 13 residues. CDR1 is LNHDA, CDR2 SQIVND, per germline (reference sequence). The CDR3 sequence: CATTGTMNTEAFF. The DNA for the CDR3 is TGTGCAACTACGGGGACTATGAACACTGAAGCTTTCTTT. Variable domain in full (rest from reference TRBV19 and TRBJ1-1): DGGITQSPKYLFRKEGQNVTLSCEQNLNHDAMYWYRQDPGQGLRLIYYSQIVNDFQKGDIAEGYSVSREKKESFPLTVTSAQKNPTAFYLCATTGTMNTEAFFGQGTRLTVV.

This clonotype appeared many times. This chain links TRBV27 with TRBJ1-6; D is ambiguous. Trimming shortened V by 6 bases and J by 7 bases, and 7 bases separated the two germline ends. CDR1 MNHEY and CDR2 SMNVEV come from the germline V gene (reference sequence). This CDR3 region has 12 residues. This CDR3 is CASRSLNSPLHF. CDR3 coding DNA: TGTGCCAGCAGATCCTTAAATTCACCCCTCCACTTT.

CDR3 protein: CASSYYHRQPKGYGYTF. CDR3 DNA sequence: TGTGCCAGCAGCTACTATCATCGCCAACCCAAGGGGTATGGCTACACCTTC. V is TRBV7-9 and J is TRBJ1-2; TRBD1 is a possible D gene (5 bases). Germline values: CDR1 SEHNR, CDR2 FQNEAQ (reference sequence). The CDR3 sequence is 17 residues long. V lost 4 bases and J lost 5, with 23 bases in between.

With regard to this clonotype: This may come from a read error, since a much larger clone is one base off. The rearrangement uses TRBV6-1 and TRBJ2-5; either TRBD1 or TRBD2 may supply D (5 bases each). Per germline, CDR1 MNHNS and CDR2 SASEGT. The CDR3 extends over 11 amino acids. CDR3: CAARDGWTLYF. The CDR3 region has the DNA TGTGCGGCCCGGGACGGATGGACTCTGTACTTC.

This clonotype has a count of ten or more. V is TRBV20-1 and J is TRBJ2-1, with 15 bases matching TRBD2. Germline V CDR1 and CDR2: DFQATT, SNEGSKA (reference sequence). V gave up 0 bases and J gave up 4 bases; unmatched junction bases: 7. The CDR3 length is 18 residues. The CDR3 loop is CSARDLGLAGGLYNEQFF. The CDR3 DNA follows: TGCAGTGCTAGAGATTTGGGACTAGCGGGAGGTTTGTACAATGAGCAGTTCTTC.